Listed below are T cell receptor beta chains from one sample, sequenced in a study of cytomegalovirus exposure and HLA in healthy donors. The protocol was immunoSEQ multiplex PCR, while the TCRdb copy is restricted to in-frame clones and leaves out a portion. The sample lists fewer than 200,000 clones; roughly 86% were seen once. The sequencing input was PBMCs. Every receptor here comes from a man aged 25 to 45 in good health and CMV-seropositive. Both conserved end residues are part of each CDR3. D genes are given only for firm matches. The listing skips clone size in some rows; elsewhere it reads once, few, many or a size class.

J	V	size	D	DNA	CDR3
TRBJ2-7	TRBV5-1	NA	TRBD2	TGCGCCAGCAGCTTCGAACGGCGGGGGTCACTCTACGAGCAGTACTTC	CASSFERRGSLYEQYF
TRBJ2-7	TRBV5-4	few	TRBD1	TGTGCCAGCAGCTCCAGGACAGGGGCCTACGAGCAGTACTTC	CASSSRTGAYEQYF
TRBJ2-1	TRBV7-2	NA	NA	TGTGCCAGCAGCTTAGCATTTGGTCCAGGTTTAGACGAGCTCAATGAGCAGTTCTTC	CASSLAFGPGLDELNEQFF
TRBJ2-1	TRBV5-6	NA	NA	TGTGCCAGCAGCTTAATAGCCCAATATTACAATGAGCAGTTCTTC	CASSLIAQYYNEQFF
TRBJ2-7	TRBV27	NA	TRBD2	TGTGCCAGCAGTTCCGCCGGACTAGGAGGGTACGAGCAGTACTTC	CASSSAGLGGYEQYF
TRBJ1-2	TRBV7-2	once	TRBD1	TGTGCCAGCAGCTCAACCGGGACAGGGGGCCTCTCAAACACCTTC	CASSSTGTGGLSNTF
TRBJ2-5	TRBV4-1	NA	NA	TGCGCCAGCAGCCAAGTACCCGAGGCGACCCAGTACTTC	CASSQVPEATQYF
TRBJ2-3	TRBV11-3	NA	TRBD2	TGTGCCAGCAGCTCAGCGACTAGCGGGGGCCCAGATACGCAGTATTTT	CASSSATSGGPDTQYF
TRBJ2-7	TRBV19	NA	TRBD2	TGTGCCAGTAGTATTTCGCTAGCGGGGACGGGGCAGTACTTC	CASSISLAGTGQYF
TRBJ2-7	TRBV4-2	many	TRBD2	TGTGCCAGCAGCCAAGATACCGGGACTAGCGGGAGCGACCTCTACGAGCAGTACTTC	CASSQDTGTSGSDLYEQYF
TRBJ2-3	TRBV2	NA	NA	TGTGCCAGCAGTTTTTCTCGGGAGAGGCTTGCAGATACGCAGTATTTT	CASSFSRERLADTQYF
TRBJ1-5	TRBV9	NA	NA	TGTGCCAGCAGCGTTGAAGGGGATCAGCCCCAGCATTTT	CASSVEGDQPQHF
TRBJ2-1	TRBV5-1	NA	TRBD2	TGCGCCAGCAGCTCGACCGGGACTAGGCCCTACAATGAGCAGTTCTTC	CASSSTGTRPYNEQFF
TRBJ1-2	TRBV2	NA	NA	TGTGCCAGCAGTGAAGCACGAGGGGGAAGTGGCTACACCTTC	CASSEARGGSGYTF
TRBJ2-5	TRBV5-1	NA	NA	TGCGCCAGCAGCTTTTTCGGGGTTCAAGAGACCCAGTACTTC	CASSFFGVQETQYF
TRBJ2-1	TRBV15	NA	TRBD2	TGTGCCACCAGCGTTAGCGGGGGAGGACTCAACAATGAGCAGTTCTTC	CATSVSGGGLNNEQFF
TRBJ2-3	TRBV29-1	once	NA	TGCAGCGTTGAAAGCACAGATACGCAGTATTTT	CSVESTDTQYF
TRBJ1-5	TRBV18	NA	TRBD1	TGTGCCAGCTCACCACCTCTGGGACAGGGGGGGGTTCAGCCCCAGCATTTT	CASSPPLGQGGVQPQHF
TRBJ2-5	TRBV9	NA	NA	TGTGCCAGCAGCGTAGCCCAGGGGTACGAGACCCAGTACTTC	CASSVAQGYETQYF
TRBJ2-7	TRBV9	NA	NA	TGTGCCAGCAGCGTAGAAGGAAGGGGTTGGGCGCGCGCAAACGAGCAGTACTTC	CASSVEGRGWARANEQYF
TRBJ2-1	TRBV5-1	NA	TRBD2	TGCGCCAGCAGCATTAGCGGGAGGGAGAATGAGCAGTTCTTC	CASSISGRENEQFF
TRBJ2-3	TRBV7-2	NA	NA	TGTGCCAGCAGCTCCGGGGGGCCGCACACAGATACGCAGTATTTT	CASSSGGPHTDTQYF
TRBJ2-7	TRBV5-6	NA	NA	TGTGCCAGCAGCGCAGGACTCCTCGCCTACGAGCAGTACTTC	CASSAGLLAYEQYF
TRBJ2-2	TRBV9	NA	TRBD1	TGTGCCAGCAGCGTCTGGCTGACAGGGGGGACCGGGGAGCTGTTTTTT	CASSVWLTGGTGELFF
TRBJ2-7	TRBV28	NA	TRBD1	TGTGCCAGCAGGGATTACAGGGGCTTACCCTACGAGCAGTACTTC	CASRDYRGLPYEQYF
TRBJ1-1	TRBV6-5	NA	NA	TGTGCCAGCAGTTACGGGACCCTGAACACTGAAGCTTTCTTT	CASSYGTLNTEAFF
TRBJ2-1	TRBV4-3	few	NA	TGCGCCAGCAGCCAAGACACGGGGACCTCCTACAATGAGCAGTTCTTC	CASSQDTGTSYNEQFF
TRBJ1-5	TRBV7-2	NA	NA	TGTGCCAGCAGCTTCGGGAGCAGTCAGCCCCAGCATTTT	CASSFGSSQPQHF
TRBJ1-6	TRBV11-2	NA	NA	TGTGCCAGCAGCCTTGTACGCGGCGGTGGCTCCTATAATTCACCCCTCCACTTT	CASSLVRGGGSYNSPLHF
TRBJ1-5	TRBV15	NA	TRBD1	TGTGCCACCAGCAGAGATCAAGGGACAGAGAATCAGCCCCAGCATTTT	CATSRDQGTENQPQHF
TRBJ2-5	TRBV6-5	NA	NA	TGTGCCAGCAGGGGCAACCAAGAGACCCAGTACTTC	CASRGNQETQYF
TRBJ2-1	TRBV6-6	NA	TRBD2	TGTGCCAGCAGTTATGAGGGAGGGGACTACAATGAGCAGTTCTTC	CASSYEGGDYNEQFF
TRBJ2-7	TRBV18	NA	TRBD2	TGTGCCACCTCCCGGGAGGGGAGCTCCTACGAGCAGTACTTC	CATSREGSSYEQYF
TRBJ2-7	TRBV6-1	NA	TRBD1	TGTGCCAGCAAGCCGGGACAGCGACCCGGAGAGCAGTACTTC	CASKPGQRPGEQYF
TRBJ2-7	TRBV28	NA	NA	TGTGCCAGCAGAATCCGGGGTCAGGTGAGCTCCTACGAGCAGTACTTC	CASRIRGQVSSYEQYF